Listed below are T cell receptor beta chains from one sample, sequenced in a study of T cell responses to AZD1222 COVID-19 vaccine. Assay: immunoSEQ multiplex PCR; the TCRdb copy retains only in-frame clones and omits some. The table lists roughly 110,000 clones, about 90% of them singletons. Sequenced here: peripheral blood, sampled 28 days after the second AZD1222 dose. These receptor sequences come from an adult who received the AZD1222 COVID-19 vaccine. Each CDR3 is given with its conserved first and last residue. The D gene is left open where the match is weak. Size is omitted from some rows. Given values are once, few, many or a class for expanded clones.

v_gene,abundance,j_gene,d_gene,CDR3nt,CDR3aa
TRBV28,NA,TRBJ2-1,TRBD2,TGTGCCAGCAGTGACCCTTATAGCGGGAGTGACCACAATGAGCAGTTCTTC,CASSDPYSGSDHNEQFF
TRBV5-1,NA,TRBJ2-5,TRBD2,TGCGCCAGCAGCCCCGGGACTAGCGGGGTCCAAGAGACCCAGTACTTC,CASSPGTSGVQETQYF
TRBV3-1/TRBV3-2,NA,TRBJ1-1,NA,TGTGCCAGCAGCCCCCGCGGAACTGAAGCTTTCTTT,CASSPRGTEAFF
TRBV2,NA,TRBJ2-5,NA,TGTGCCAGCAGTGAAGGGCAGACCTTCGCGGAAGAGACCCAGTACTTC,CASSEGQTFAEETQYF
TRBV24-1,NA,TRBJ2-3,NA,TGTGCCACCTGCTCGGGAGAGAGCACAGATACGCAGTATTTT,CATCSGESTDTQYF
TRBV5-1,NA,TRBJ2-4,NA,TGCGCCAGCAGCTTGCTCGGCAGGGCAGAGGGAAACATTCAGTACTTC,CASSLLGRAEGNIQYF
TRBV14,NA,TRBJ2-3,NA,TGTGCCAGCAGCCAAGAGTCACGGCGCACAGATACGCAGTATTTT,CASSQESRRTDTQYF
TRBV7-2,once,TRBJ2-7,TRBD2,TGTGCCAGCAGCTTAGATGATGGAAAGGGACTAGCGGACCCCTACGAGCAGTACTTC,CASSLDDGKGLADPYEQYF
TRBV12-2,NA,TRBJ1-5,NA,TGTGCAAGTCGCTTAGGGTGCAGGGGACTCAATCAGCCCCAGCATTTT,CASRLGCRGLNQPQHF
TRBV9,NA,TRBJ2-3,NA,TGTGCCAGCAGCGTAGGCTGGGGGATGGCAGATACGCAGTATTTT,CASSVGWGMADTQYF
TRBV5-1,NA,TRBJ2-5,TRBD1,TGCGCCAGCAGCTTGGTGGTACAGGGGGCCGGAGAGACCCAGTACTTC,CASSLVVQGAGETQYF
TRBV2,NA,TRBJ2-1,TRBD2,TGTGCCAGCAGCCCACGAGCGGGAGCGTACAATGAGCAGTTCTTC,CASSPRAGAYNEQFF
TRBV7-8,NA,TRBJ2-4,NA,TGTGCCAGCAGCCGTCAGACGCCCAACATTCAGTACTTC,CASSRQTPNIQYF
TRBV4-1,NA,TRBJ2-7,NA,TGCGCCAGCAGCCCCTTCGGTGGCGAGCAGTACTTC,CASSPFGGEQYF
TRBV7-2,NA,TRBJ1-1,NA,TGTGCCAGCAGCCTCCTAGGCGCGTTGAACACTGAAGCTTTCTTT,CASSLLGALNTEAFF
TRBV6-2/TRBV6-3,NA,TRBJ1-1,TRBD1,TGTGCCAGCAGTCAAAGGACAGGGGCCTGGAACACTGAAGCTTTCTTT,CASSQRTGAWNTEAFF
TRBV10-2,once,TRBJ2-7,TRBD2,TGCGCCAGCAGCGGGGGACTAGCGGGGTCCTACGAGCAGTACTTC,CASSGGLAGSYEQYF
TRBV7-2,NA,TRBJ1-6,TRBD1,TGTGCCAGCAGCTTATTTCAGACAGGGGGAGATTCACCCCTCCACTTT,CASSLFQTGGDSPLHF